One sample yielded the 17 T cell receptor beta chains listed below, sequenced in a study of graft-versus-host responses after intestinal transplantation (dated by TCRdb to about 2021). Libraries came from the immunoSEQ multiplex PCR assay. Here the immuneACCESS table is served through TCRdb, limited to in-frame sequences with V and J called. Missing clones are a known gap in these copies; in checked studies unresolved V genes cover under half, and the rest lacks a known reason. The sample includes approximately 80,000 clones, with approximately 88% observed a single time. The top ten clonotypes cover approximately 0.34% of the sample. No antigen is known for these receptors. The time point label of this sample denotes: cells obtained before transplantation from donor or recipient. Sequencing used unstimulated CD4+ T cells sorted from spleen or lymph node cells, obtained before intestinal transplant. The receptor set was obtained from a human donor who received an intestinal transplant.

This chain links TRBV11-2 with TRBJ2-7; a weak D match, TRBD1 (9 bases). V dropped 3 bases and J dropped 2 bases, with 14 bases sitting between them. The germline V gene encodes CDR1 SGHAT and CDR2 FQNNGV. This CDR3 is 15 amino acids long. In nucleotides, the CDR3 is TGTGCCAGCAGCTTTAGCGGGACAGGGACCTACGAGCAGTACTTC. This codes for CASSFSGTGTYEQYF.

The chain couples TRBV6-1 to TRBJ1-5, with a weak D call TRBD1 (5 bases). In germline, CDR1 is MNHNS, CDR2 SASEGT. The CDR3 covers 16 residues. V was shortened by 4 bases and J by 6 bases, with 19 bases between the two germline ends. For the CDR3, the DNA is TGTGCCAGCAGTGCAAACCAGGGCCTAGGTGCTCAGCCCCAGCATTTT. It is translated as CASSANQGLGAQPQHF.

The chain couples TRBV18 to TRBJ1-1; 7 nucleotides match TRBD1. V lost 3 bases, J lost 7 bases, and 5 bases stayed unmatched. The germline gives CDR1 KGHSH, CDR2 LQKENI. The CDR3 is 13 residues long. The CDR3 spells CASSPGQNVEAFF. For the CDR3, the DNA is TGTGCCAGCTCACCGGGACAGAACGTTGAAGCTTTCTTT.

The chain has TRBV18 and TRBJ2-2; D perhaps matches TRBD2 (5 bases). The CDR3 extends over 16 amino acids. The germline gives CDR1 KGHSH, CDR2 LQKENI. Trimming removed 2 bases from V and 4 bases from J, with 14 bases in between. The CDR3 DNA reads TGTGCCAGCTCACCAACCACACGGGGTACCACCGGGGAGCTGTTTTTT. This codes for CASSPTTRGTTGELFF.

The chain joins TRBV5-5 to TRBJ2-5, with TRBD1 matching over 9 bases. After removal of 4 bases from V and 5 bases from J, the junction contained 6 bases not matched to a gene. Germline V gene sequence: CDR1 SGHKS, CDR2 YYEKEE (reference sequence). This CDR3 comprises 14 residues. CDR3 sequence (DNA): TGTGCCAGCAGCAAGACAGGGGGAGGGGAGACCCAGTACTTC. Its translation is CASSKTGGGETQYF.

This chain links TRBV7-3 with TRBJ2-7; a possible D gene is TRBD2 (6 bases). Germline values: CDR1 SGHTA, CDR2 FQGTGA. CDR3 length: 15 residues. V was clipped by 2 bases and J by 3 bases, with 14 bases between them. CDR3 bases: TGTGCCAGCAGCTTACGAGCGGGCCCCGACTACGAGCAGTACTTC. This codes for CASSLRAGPDYEQYF.

The chain recombines TRBV7-2 with TRBJ2-3; 13 bases align to TRBD2. CDR1 and CDR2 (germline): SGHTA, FQGNSA. Germline trimming cut 5 bases from V and 4 bases from J; bases unmatched to any gene: 12. The CDR3 runs 18 residues. CDR3 DNA sequence: TGTGCCAGCAGCATGGGACTAGCGGGACTTCTATCCGCAGATACGCAGTATTTT. The encoded protein is CASSMGLAGLLSADTQYF.

The CDR3 DNA follows: TGTGCCAGCAGTGAATTGGGGGGGCTAGGCACTGAAGCTTTCTTT. Translated: CASSELGGLGTEAFF. The chain combines TRBV6-1 with TRBJ1-1; D might be TRBD1 (6 bases). The CDR3 extends over 15 amino acids. V lost 2 bases and J lost 4, with 14 bases in between. Germline CDR1 reads MNHNS; CDR2 reads SASEGT.

J is TRBJ1-5 and V is TRBV28; D is perhaps TRBD1 (5 bases). The V end lost 10 bases, the J end lost 1 base, and 23 bases lay between the germline ends. In germline, CDR1 is MDHEN, CDR2 SYDVKM. The CDR3 has 17 residues. In DNA form, the CDR3 reads TGTGCCATTTTCCCCAGTTCTGCGTCAGGGAGCAATCAGCCCCAGCATTTT. Translating gives CAIFPSSASGSNQPQHF. Using reference TRBV28 and TRBJ1-5 for the parts outside the CDR3, the full variable domain is DVKVTQSSRYLVKRTGEKVFLECVQDMDHENMFWYRQDPGLGLRLIYFSYDVKMKEKGDIPEGYSVSREKKERFSLILESASTNQTSMYLCAIFPSSASGSNQPQHFGDGTRLSIL.

The chain links TRBV29-1 to TRBJ1-3; TRBD1 agrees at 7 bases. Germline V lookup: CDR1 SQVTM, CDR2 ANQGSEA. This CDR3 region has 15 residues. V was clipped by 5 bases and J by 0 bases; unmatched bases: 7. The CDR3 coding sequence is TGCAGCGTTCAGGGACAGTCCAGCTCTGGAAACACCATATATTTT. The encoded protein is CSVQGQSSSGNTIYF.

This clone was counted between two and nine times. The chain recombines TRBV15 with TRBJ1-6, with D perhaps matching TRBD1 (5 bases). The CDR3 loop spans 15 amino acids. Germline V gives CDR1 LNHNV, CDR2 YYDKDF (reference sequence). Trimming removed 0 bases at V and 8 bases at J, with 11 bases between. The CDR3 here is CATSREGGWYSPLHF. As DNA, the CDR3 is TGTGCCACCAGCAGAGAGGGGGGATGGTATTCACCCCTCCACTTT.

This clone was detected once. The chain's CDR3 is CASSPPGQVPYGYTF. CDR3 nucleotide sequence: TGTGCCAGCAGCCCACCAGGACAGGTCCCCTATGGCTACACCTTC. The chain employs TRBV4-2 and TRBJ1-2; 7 bases line up with TRBD1. The germline gives CDR1 LGHNA, CDR2 YNFKEQ. The CDR3 has 15 amino acids. V was pared by 4 bases and J by 4 bases, with 9 bases of the junction left unmatched.

V is TRBV5-1 and J is TRBJ2-1; TRBD2 matches 11 bases. Losses at the gene ends were 0 bases for V and 0 bases for J; bases not matched to a gene: 14. The germline CDR1 and CDR2 sequences are SGHRS and YFSETQ. The CDR3 totals 21 residues. CDR3 sequence (DNA): TGCGCCAGCAGCTTGGCCAAATCGGGACTAGCGGCCCTAAGCTCCTACAATGAGCAGTTCTTC. Translation gives CASSLAKSGLAALSSYNEQFF.

The chain joins TRBV6-4 to TRBJ2-1, with D perhaps TRBD2 (6 bases). The CDR3 is 17 residues long. Trimming shortened V by 3 bases and J by 3 bases, and 18 bases separated the two germline ends. Germline V gene data show CDR1 as MRHNA and CDR2 as SNTAGT. The CDR3 coding sequence is TGTGCCAGCAGTGATCAATTGAGACTAGAGAACTACAATGAGCAGTTCTTC. Protein sequence: CASSDQLRLENYNEQFF.

This clone was observed a few times. The V and J genes are TRBV7-2 and TRBJ2-7; perhaps TRBD2 as D (6 bases). This CDR3 is built from 14 residues. The germline V gene encodes CDR1 SGHTA and CDR2 FQGNSA. Trimming stripped 1 base from V and 3 bases from J, with 10 bases between. This CDR3 reads CASSLGGLSYEQYF. The CDR3 nucleotides read TGTGCCAGCAGCTTAGGGGGACTGAGCTACGAGCAGTACTTC.

V and J are TRBV4-2 and TRBJ2-5, with D unclear. Trimming left V 0 bases short and J 4 bases short, with 3 bases between. Germline assignment: CDR1 LGHNA and CDR2 YNFKEQ. This CDR3 is 12 amino acids long. The CDR3 loop reads CASSQDRETQYF. DNA of the CDR3: TGTGCCAGCAGCCAAGATCGAGAGACCCAGTACTTC.

Comments on this clone: One junction end does not reproduce the germline sequence, and a read error may be involved. The chain employs TRBV27 and TRBJ2-3; 7 nucleotides line up with TRBD1. Germline CDR1 reads MNHEY; CDR2 reads SMNVEV (reference sequence). The CDR3 sequence is 16 residues long. The CDR3 bases are TGTGCCAACAGTTTGGGTCCGGGACAGCGAACAGATACGCAGTATTTT. This encodes CANSLGPGQRTDTQYF.